Shown below are 18 T cell receptor beta chains from a single sample sequenced in a study of cytomegalovirus exposure and HLA in healthy donors. Both 60 Vbeta primers and 13 Jbeta primers went into the PCR. The table came from immunoSEQ multiplex PCR; TCRdb's copy has only in-frame clones and leaves some out. This listing includes roughly 54,000 clones. The source material was PBMCs. Receptors originate from a woman aged 25 to 45 in good health and CMV-seropositive.

The chain carries TRBV10-2 and TRBJ2-7; 10 bases fit TRBD1. The junction had 5 bases not matched to a gene; V was cut back by 6 bases and J by 3 bases. The length of the CDR3 is 14 residues. Germline-derived CDR1 and CDR2 are WSHSY and SAAADI. The CDR3 sequence: CASRLRTGGYEQYF. DNA of the CDR3: TGCGCCAGCAGACTCCGGACAGGGGGCTACGAGCAGTACTTC.

This chain links TRBV6-1 with TRBJ2-7; no clear D gene. Germline lookup yields CDR1 MNHNS and CDR2 SASEGT. Deletions cut 7 bases from V and 5 bases from J, with 15 bases between. This CDR3 spans 13 amino acids. The CDR3 here is CASTLQSRHEQYF. In nucleotides, the CDR3 is TGTGCCAGCACCTTACAGAGTAGGCACGAGCAGTACTTC.

The V and J genes are TRBV11-2 and TRBJ1-1, with 12 bases that match TRBD1. The length of the CDR3 is 16 residues. Trimming at V came to 5 bases and at J to 4 bases, leaving 8 bases not matched to a gene. Germline CDR1 SGHAT, CDR2 FQNNGV. The CDR3 region is CASSLGTGGIGTEAFF. As DNA, the CDR3 is TGTGCCAGCAGCCTCGGGACAGGGGGCATCGGCACTGAAGCTTTCTTT.

The chain carries TRBV5-1 and TRBJ1-2; 7 bases map to TRBD1. The ends lost 0 bases at V and 2 bases at J; junction bases unmatched: 4. The germline V gene has CDR1 SGHRS and CDR2 YFSETQ. The CDR3 extends over 15 amino acids. DNA of the CDR3: TGCGCCAGCAGCTTGGGAGGGGGCGGAAACTATGGCTACACCTTC. This codes for CASSLGGGGNYGYTF.

CDR3 loop: CASSPGTSGYNEQFF. The CDR3 nucleotides are TGCGCCAGCAGCCCGGGGACTAGCGGTTACAATGAGCAGTTCTTC. The chain employs TRBV4-1 and TRBJ2-1; 11 bases match TRBD2. The germline gives CDR1 MGHRA, CDR2 YSYEKL. The length of the CDR3 is 15 residues. The trim removed 4 bases at V and 4 bases at J, leaving 3 bases unmatched.

The genes are TRBV7-6 and TRBJ2-4; 15 nucleotides align to TRBD2. With 5 bases clipped from V and 9 bases from J, the junction kept 11 bases outside the gene matches. Per germline, CDR1 SGHVS and CDR2 FNYEAQ. This CDR3 has 17 residues. The CDR3: CASSPGLAGGGMGIQYF. The DNA of the CDR3 is TGTGCCAGCAGCCCCGGACTAGCGGGAGGGGGGATGGGCATTCAGTACTTC.

The chain is built from TRBV23-1 and TRBJ1-4; D perhaps matches TRBD1 (5 bases). TRBV23-1 counts as an open reading frame of uncertain function. The germline V and J ends were trimmed by 4 bases and 2 bases, with 17 bases remaining between them. The CDR3 consists of 17 residues. CDR3 DNA sequence: TGCGCCAGCAGTCCCCAGGGTATAAGTGAGACTAATGAAAAACTGTTTTTT. It codes for CASSPQGISETNEKLFF.

The chain links TRBV6-1 to TRBJ1-1, with D perhaps TRBD1 (5 bases). CDR3 size: 15 residues. CDR1 is MNHNS, CDR2 SASEGT, per germline. Trimming removed 0 bases at V and 4 bases at J, with 12 bases between. The CDR3 sequence is CASSEAYGGGTEAFF. CDR3 nucleotides: TGTGCCAGCAGTGAAGCTTACGGGGGAGGCACTGAAGCTTTCTTT.

CDR3 DNA: TGTGCCAGCAGCCGGACAGGGGTTCAGAACACTGAAGCTTTCTTT. Its translation is CASSRTGVQNTEAFF. V is TRBV6-5 and J is TRBJ1-1; TRBD1 matches at 9 bases. V was clipped by 6 bases and J by 1 base; unmatched bases: 6. Per germline, CDR1 MNHEY and CDR2 SVGAGI. CDR3 length: 15 residues.

The V gene is TRBV6-5, the J gene TRBJ1-1, with 9 bases lining up with TRBD1. The germline V gene encodes CDR1 MNHEY and CDR2 SVGAGI. This CDR3 has 15 amino acids. Trimming at V came to 6 bases and at J to 1 base, leaving 6 bases not matched to a gene. CDR3 DNA sequence: TGTGCCAGCAGACAGCCGGACAGGGGGAACACTGAAGCTTTCTTT. Protein sequence: CASRQPDRGNTEAFF.

DNA for the CDR3: TGTGCCAGTAGTTCGGGACAGCTCAATCAGCCCCAGCATTTT. Its translation is CASSSGQLNQPQHF. The chain links TRBV19 to TRBJ1-5, with TRBD1 identical over 7 bases. Germline V gene sequence: CDR1 LNHDA, CDR2 SQIVND (reference sequence). With V trimmed by 5 bases and J by 3 bases, 4 bases remained unmatched. CDR3 length equals 14 residues.

The V and J genes are TRBV2 and TRBJ2-2; the match to TRBD2 covers 7 bases. With 6 bases clipped from V and 1 base from J, the junction kept 17 bases outside the gene matches. The CDR3 runs to 19 residues. Germline V gene data show CDR1 as SNHLY and CDR2 as FYNNEI. CDR3 region: CASSTSEGLLALNTGELFF. CDR3 sequence (DNA): TGTGCCAGCAGCACGTCAGAAGGCCTACTAGCGTTGAACACCGGGGAGCTGTTTTTT.

The V and J genes are TRBV2 and TRBJ2-3; weak D call: TRBD2 (5 bases). CDR3 size: 12 residues. Between the trimmed V and J ends, which lost 8 bases and 5 bases, there was a span of 11 bases. CDR1 and CDR2 from the germline V gene are SNHLY and FYNNEI. CDR3 sequence reads: CASSDGLDTQYF. CDR3 bases: TGTGCCAGCTCTGATGGACTAGATACGCAGTATTTT.

V usage is TRBV6-1 and J usage is TRBJ2-7, with a weak D call TRBD1 (6 bases). Looked up from germline, CDR1 is MNHNS and CDR2 is SASEGT. CDR3 length equals 13 residues. Trimming left V 6 bases short and J 1 base short, with 10 bases between. As DNA, the CDR3 is TGTGCCAGCAGGCAGGGGAGATCCTACGAGCAGTACTTC. Its protein product is CASRQGRSYEQYF.

The rearrangement joins TRBV7-9 to TRBJ2-5; D gene ambiguous. Germline V gene lookup returns CDR1 SEHNR and CDR2 FQNEAQ (reference sequence). The V gene lost 3 bases and the J gene lost 5 bases, with 4 bases spanning the gap. The CDR3 spans 11 residues. The CDR3 bases are TGTGCCAGCAGCTTCGGGGAGACCCAGTACTTC. Translating gives CASSFGETQYF.

The gene calls are TRBV5-5 and TRBJ2-7; 10 bases are a match to TRBD2. J gave up 3 bases and V 3 bases, and 3 bases lay outside the gene matches. CDR1 is SGHKS, CDR2 YYEKEE, per germline (reference sequence). The CDR3 has 14 amino acids. The CDR3 DNA reads as TGTGCCAGCAGCTGGGGACTAGCGAGCTACGAGCAGTACTTC. Its protein product is CASSWGLASYEQYF.

V gene TRBV7-2 combines with J gene TRBJ2-5, with 11 nucleotides matching TRBD2. V dropped 2 bases and J dropped 5; count of bases not matched to a gene: 7. Germline CDR1 SGHTA, CDR2 FQGNSA. The length of the CDR3 is 16 residues. For the CDR3, the DNA is TGTGCCAGCAGCTTAAATAGCGGGGGGGCATTGGAGACCCAGTACTTC. Translating gives CASSLNSGGALETQYF.

This chain uses TRBV28 with TRBJ2-5, with 9 bases that match TRBD1. CDR1 and CDR2 (germline): MDHEN, SYDVKM. The CDR3 totals 14 residues. V lost 7 bases, J lost 2 bases, and 5 bases stayed unmatched. CDR3 sequence reads: CASNWDRVQETQYF. The CDR3 DNA reads TGTGCCAGCAACTGGGACAGGGTGCAAGAGACCCAGTACTTC. Filled out from reference TRBV28 and TRBJ2-5, the complete variable domain reads DVKVTQSSRYLVKRTGEKVFLECVQDMDHENMFWYRQDPGLGLRLIYFSYDVKMKEKGDIPEGYSVSREKKERFSLILESASTNQTSMYLCASNWDRVQETQYFGPGTRLLVL.